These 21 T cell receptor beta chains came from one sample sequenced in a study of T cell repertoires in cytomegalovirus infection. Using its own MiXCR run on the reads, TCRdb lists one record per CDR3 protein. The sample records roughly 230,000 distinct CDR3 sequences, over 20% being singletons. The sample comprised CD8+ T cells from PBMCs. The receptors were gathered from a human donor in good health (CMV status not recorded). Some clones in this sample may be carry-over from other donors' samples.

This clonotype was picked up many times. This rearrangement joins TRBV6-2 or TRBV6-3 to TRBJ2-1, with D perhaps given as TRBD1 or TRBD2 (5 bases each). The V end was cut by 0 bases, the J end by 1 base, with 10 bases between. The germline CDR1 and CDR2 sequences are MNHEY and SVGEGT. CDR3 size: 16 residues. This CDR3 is CASSYSGVASYNEQFF. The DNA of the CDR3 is TGTGCCAGCAGTTACTCGGGGGTAGCTTCCTACAATGAGCAGTTCTTC.

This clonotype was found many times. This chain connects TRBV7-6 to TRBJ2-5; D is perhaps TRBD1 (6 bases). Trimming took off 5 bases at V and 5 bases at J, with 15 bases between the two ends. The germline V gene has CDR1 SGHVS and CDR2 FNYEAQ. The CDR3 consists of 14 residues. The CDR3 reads CASSPGASQETQYF. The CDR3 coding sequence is TGTGCCAGCAGCCCAGGGGCTAGCCAGGAGACCCAGTACTTC. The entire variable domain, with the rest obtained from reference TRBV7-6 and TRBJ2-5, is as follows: GAGVSQSPRYKVTKRGQDVALRCDPISGHVSLYWYRQALGQGPEFLTYFNYEAQQDKSGLPNDRFSAERPEGSISTLTIQRTEQRDSAMYRCASSPGASQETQYFGPGTRLLVL.

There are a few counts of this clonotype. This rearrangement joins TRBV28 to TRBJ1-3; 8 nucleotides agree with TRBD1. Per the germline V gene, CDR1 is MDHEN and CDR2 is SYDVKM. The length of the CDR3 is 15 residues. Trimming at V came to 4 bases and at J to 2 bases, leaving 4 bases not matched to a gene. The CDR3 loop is CASSSDREPGNTIYF. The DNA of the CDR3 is TGTGCCAGCAGTTCGGACAGGGAACCTGGAAACACCATATATTTT. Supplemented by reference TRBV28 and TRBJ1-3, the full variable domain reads DVKVTQSSRYLVKRTGEKVFLECVQDMDHENMFWYRQDPGLGLRLIYFSYDVKMKEKGDIPEGYSVSREKKERFSLILESASTNQTSMYLCASSSDREPGNTIYFGEGSWLTVV.

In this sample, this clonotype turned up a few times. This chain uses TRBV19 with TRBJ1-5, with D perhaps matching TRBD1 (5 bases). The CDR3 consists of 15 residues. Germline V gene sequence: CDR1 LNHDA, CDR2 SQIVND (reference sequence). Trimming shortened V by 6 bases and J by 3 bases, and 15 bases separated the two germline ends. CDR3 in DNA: TGTGCCAGTAGGATGGGGGGGGATTACAATCAGCCCCAGCATTTT. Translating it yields CASRMGGDYNQPQHF.

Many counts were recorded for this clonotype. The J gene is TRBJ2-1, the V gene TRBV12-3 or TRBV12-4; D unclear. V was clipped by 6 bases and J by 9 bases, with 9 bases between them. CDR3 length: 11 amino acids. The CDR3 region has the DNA TGTGCCAGCAGCCGACATATTGAGCAGTTCTTC. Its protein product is CASSRHIEQFF.

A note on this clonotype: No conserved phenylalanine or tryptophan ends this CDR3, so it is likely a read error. This chain's CDR3 is CASSRQGPYGYTL. CDR3 DNA: TGTGCCAGCAGTCGACAGGGCCCTTATGGCTACACCCTC. The chain uses TRBV28 and TRBJ1-2; 7 bases align to TRBD1. The CDR3 sequence is 13 residues long. CDR1 and CDR2 from the germline V gene are MDHEN and SYDVKM. The V gene end was trimmed by 5 bases and the J gene end by 5 bases; junction bases not matched to a gene: 5.

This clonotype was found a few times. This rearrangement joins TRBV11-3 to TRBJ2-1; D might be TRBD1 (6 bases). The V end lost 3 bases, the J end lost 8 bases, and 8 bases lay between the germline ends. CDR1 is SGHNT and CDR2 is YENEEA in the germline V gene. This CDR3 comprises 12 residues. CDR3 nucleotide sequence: TGTGCCAGCAGCTTTTGGGGGCATGAGCAGTTCTTC. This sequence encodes CASSFWGHEQFF.

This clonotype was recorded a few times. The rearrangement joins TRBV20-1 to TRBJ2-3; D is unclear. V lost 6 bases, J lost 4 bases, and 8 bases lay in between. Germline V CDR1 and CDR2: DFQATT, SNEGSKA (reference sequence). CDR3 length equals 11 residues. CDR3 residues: CSALRSDTQYF. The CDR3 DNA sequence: TGCAGTGCCCTTAGATCAGATACGCAGTATTTT.

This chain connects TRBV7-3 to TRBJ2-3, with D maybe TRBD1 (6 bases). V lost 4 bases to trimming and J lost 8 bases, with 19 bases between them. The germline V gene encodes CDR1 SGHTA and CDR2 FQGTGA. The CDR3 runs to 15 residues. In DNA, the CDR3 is TGTGCCAGCAGCTCGTCGGACAGCCCACCGCCTACGCAGTATTTT. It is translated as CASSSSDSPPPTQYF.

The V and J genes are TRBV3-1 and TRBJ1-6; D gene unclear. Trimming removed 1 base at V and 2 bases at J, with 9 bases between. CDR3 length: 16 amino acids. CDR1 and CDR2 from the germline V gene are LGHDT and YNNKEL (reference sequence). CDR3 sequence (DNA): TGTGCCAGCAGCCAAGCCCGGACGGCCTATAATTCACCCCTCCACTTT. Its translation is CASSQARTAYNSPLHF.

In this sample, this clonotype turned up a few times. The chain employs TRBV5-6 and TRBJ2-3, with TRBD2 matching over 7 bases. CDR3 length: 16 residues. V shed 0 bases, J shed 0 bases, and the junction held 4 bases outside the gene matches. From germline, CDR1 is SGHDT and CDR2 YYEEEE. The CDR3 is CASSLGYSGSTDTQYF. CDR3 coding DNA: TGTGCCAGCAGCTTGGGATATAGCGGGAGCACAGATACGCAGTATTTT.

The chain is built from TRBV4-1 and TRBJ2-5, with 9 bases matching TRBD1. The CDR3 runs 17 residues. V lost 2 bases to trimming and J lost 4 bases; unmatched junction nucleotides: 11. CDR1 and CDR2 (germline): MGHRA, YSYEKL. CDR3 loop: CASSQITGTGRRETQYF. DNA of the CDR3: TGCGCCAGCAGCCAAATTACCGGGACAGGGAGACGAGAGACCCAGTACTTC.

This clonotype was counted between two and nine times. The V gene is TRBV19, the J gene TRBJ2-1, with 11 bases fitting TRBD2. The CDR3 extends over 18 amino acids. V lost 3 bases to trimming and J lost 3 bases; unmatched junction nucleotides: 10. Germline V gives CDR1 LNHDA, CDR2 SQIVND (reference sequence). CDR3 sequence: CASSIGLAGGYNYNEQFF. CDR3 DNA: TGTGCCAGTAGTATCGGGCTAGCGGGGGGTTATAACTACAATGAGCAGTTCTTC.

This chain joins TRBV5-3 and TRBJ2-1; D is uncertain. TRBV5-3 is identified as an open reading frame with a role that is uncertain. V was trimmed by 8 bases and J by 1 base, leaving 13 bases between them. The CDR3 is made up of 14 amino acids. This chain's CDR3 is CASTKDPSYNEQFF. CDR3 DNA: TGTGCCAGCACCAAGGACCCTTCCTACAATGAGCAGTTCTTC.

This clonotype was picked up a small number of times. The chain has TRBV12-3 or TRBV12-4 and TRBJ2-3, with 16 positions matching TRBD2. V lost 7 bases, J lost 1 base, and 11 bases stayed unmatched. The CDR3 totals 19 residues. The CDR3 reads CASTPPGLAGGPGTDTQYF. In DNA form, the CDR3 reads TGTGCCAGCACCCCCCCGGGACTAGCGGGGGGGCCGGGCACAGATACGCAGTATTTT.

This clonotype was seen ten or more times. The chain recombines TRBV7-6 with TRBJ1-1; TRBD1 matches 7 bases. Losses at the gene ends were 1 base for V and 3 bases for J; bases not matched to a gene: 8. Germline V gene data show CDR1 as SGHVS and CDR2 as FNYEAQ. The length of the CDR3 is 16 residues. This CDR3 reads CASSLEQGQFYTEAFF. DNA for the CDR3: TGTGCCAGCAGCTTAGAGCAGGGACAGTTCTACACTGAAGCTTTCTTT.

The CDR3 loop reads CATSAGGTGELFF. The CDR3 DNA is TGTGCCACCAGTGCAGGGGGGACCGGGGAGCTGTTTTTT. This rearrangement joins TRBV24-1 to TRBJ2-2, with TRBD1 as a possible D gene (7 bases). V gave up 5 bases and J gave up 5 bases, with 8 bases separating them. CDR3 length: 13 residues. CDR1 and CDR2 from the germline V gene are KGHDR and SFDVKD.

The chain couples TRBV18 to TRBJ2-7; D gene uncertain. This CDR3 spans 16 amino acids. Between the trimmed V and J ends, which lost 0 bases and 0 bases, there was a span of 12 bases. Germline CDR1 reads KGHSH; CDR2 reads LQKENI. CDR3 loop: CASSPPRGMGSYEQYF. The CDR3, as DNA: TGTGCCAGCTCACCACCGCGTGGGATGGGCTCCTACGAGCAGTACTTC.

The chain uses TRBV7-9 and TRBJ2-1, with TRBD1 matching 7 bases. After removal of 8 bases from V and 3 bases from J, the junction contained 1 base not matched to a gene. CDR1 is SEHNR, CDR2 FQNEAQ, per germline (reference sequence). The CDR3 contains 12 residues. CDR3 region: CASRDSYNEQFF. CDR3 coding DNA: TGTGCCAGCCGGGACAGCTACAATGAGCAGTTCTTC.

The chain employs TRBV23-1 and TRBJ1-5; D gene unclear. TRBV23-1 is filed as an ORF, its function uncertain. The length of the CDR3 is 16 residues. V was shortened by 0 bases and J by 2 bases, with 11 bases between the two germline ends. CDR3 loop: CASSQSPGFGNQPQHF. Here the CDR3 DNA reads TGCGCCAGCAGTCAATCTCCAGGTTTCGGCAATCAGCCCCAGCATTTT.

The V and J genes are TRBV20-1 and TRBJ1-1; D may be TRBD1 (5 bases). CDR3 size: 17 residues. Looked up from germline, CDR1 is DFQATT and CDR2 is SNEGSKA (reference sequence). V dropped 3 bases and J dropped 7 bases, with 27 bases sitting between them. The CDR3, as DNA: TGCAGTGCTAGCTCCGTCGAAAAACTCAGGGATCTGGGTGAAGCTTTCTTT. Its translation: CSASSVEKLRDLGEAFF.